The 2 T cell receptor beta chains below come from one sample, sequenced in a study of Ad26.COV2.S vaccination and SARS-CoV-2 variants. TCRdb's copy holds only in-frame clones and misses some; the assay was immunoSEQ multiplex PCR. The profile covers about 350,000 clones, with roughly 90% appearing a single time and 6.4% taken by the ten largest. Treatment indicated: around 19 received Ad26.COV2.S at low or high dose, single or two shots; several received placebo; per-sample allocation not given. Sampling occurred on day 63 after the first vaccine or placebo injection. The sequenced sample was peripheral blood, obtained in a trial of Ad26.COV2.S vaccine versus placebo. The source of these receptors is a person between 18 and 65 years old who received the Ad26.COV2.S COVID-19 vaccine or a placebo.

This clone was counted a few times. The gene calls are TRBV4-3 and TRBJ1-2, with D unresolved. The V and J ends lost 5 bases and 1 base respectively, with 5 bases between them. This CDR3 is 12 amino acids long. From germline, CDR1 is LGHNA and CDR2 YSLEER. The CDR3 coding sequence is TGCGCCAGCAGCGGCAGTAACTATGGCTACACCTTC. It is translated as CASSGSNYGYTF.

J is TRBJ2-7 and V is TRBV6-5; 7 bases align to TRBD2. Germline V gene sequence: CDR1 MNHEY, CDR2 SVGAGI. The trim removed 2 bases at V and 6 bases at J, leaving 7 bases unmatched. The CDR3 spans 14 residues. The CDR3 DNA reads TGTGCCAGCAGTTACGTGGGGGGGAGAAGCGAGCAGTACTTC. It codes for CASSYVGGRSEQYF.